Given below is one TCR beta chain in context. Antigen specificity is unknown. This beta chain is a stray read from a library made for alpha chains; its abundance is not meaningful. TCRdb processed the 5' RACE reads anew with MiXCR; each CDR3 protein has one entry. Of some 430 distinct CDR3 sequences listed, under 30% are singletons. V dropped 2 bases and J dropped 5 bases, with 12 bases sitting between them. This CDR3 comprises 14 residues. Germline V CDR1 and CDR2: MNHEY, SVGAGI. Described time point: sample taken at primary tumor resection. The data belong to a study of spatial heterogeneity in lung cancer. Findings of the study overall: For tumor T cells, estimated coverage reached only 6% to 7% (alpha) and about 12% (beta). How many expanded intratumoral alpha and beta TCRs were present tracked the tumor mutation count, which was a count of nonsynonymous mutations.

The specimen was lung tumor tissue, collected at surgery. The chain couples TRBV6-5 to TRBJ2-5; weak D call: TRBD2 (6 bases). The source of this sequence is a female donor with early-stage non-small cell lung cancer. This CDR3 is CASSYRRRGETQYF. CDR3 nucleotide sequence: TGTGCCAGCAGTTACAGACGCCGGGGGGAGACCCAGTACTTC.